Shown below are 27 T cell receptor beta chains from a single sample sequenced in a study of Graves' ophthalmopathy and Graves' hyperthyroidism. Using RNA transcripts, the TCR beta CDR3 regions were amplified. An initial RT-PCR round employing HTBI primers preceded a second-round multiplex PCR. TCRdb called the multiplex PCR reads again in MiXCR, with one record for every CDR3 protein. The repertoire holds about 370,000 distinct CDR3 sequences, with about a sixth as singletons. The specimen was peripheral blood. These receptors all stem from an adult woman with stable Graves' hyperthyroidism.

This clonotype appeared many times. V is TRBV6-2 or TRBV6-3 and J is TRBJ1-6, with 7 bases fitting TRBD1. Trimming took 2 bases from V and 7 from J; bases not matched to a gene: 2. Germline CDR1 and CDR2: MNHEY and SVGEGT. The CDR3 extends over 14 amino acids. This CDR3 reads CASSYGDSNSPLHF. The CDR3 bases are TGTGCCAGCAGTTACGGGGACAGCAATTCACCCCTCCACTTT.

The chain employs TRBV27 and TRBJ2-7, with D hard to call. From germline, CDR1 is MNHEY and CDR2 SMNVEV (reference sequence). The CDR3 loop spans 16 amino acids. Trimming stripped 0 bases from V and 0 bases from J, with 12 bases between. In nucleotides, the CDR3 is TGTGCCAGCAGTTTATCTTGGCATTCCAGCTCCTACGAGCAGTACTTC. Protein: CASSLSWHSSSYEQYF.

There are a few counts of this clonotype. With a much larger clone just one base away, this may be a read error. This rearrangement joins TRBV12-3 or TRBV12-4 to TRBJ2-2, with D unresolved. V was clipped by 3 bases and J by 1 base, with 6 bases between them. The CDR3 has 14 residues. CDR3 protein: CASSFAGNTGELFF. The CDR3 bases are TGTGCCAGCAGTTTCGCAGGGAACACCGGGGAGCTGTTTTTT.

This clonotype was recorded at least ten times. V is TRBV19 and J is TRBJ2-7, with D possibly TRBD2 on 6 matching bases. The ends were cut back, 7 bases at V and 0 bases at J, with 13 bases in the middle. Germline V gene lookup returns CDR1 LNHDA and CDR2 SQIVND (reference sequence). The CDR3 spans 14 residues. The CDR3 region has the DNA TGTGCCAGTACCCCGGGGGACTCCTCCTACGAGCAGTACTTC. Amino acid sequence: CASTPGDSSYEQYF.

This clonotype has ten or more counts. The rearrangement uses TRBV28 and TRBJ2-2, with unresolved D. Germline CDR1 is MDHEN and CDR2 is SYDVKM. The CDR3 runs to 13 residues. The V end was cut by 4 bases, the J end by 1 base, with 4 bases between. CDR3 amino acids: CASSWENTGELFF. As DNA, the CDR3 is TGTGCCAGCAGTTGGGAGAACACCGGGGAGCTGTTTTTT.

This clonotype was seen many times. DNA of the CDR3: TGTGCCAGCAGTCCCCGGACAGCCGCCTACGAGCAGTACTTC. Translation gives CASSPRTAAYEQYF. The chain recombines TRBV12-3 or TRBV12-4 with TRBJ2-7; TRBD1 might be the D (6 bases). V lost 5 bases, J lost 2 bases, and 13 bases lay in between. This CDR3 has 14 amino acids.

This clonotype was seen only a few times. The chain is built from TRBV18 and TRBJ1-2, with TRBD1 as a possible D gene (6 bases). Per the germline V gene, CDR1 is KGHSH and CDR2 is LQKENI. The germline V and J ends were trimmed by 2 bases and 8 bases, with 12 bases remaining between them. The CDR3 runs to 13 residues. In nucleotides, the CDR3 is TGTGCCAGCTCACCAATACAGGGATACGGCTACACCTTC. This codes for CASSPIQGYGYTF.

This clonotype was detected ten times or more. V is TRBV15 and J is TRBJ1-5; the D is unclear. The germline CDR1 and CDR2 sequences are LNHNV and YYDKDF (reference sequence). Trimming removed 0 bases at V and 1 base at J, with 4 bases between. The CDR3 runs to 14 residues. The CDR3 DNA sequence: TGTGCCACCAGCAGAGAACGCAGCAATCAGCCCCAGCATTTT. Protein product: CATSRERSNQPQHF. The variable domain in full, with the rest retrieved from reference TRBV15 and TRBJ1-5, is DAMVIQNPRYQVTQFGKPVTLSCSQTLNHNVMYWYQQKSSQAPKLLFHYYDKDFNNEADTPDNFQSRRPNTSFCFLDIRSPGLGDTAMYLCATSRERSNQPQHFGDGTRLSIL.

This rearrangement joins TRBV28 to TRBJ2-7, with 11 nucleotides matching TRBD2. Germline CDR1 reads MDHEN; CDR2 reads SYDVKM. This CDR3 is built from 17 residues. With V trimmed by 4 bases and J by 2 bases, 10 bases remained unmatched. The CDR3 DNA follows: TGTGCCAGCAGTTCCTATCCGACTAGCGGGGTCCCCTACGAGCAGTACTTC. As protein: CASSSYPTSGVPYEQYF.

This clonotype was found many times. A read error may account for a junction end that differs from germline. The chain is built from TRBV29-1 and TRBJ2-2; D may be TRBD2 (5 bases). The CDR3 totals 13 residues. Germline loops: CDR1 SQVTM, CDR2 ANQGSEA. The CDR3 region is CSVQEGPGGELFF. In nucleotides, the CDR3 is TGCAGCGTTCAAGAGGGCCCGGGCGGGGAGCTGTTTTTT.

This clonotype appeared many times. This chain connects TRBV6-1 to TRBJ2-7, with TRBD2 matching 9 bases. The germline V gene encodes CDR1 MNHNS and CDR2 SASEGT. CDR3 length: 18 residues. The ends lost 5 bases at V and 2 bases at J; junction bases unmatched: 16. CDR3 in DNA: TGTGCCAGCAGTAAGGAGAAGTGGGGGACTAGCCGACCCTACGAGCAGTACTTC. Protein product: CASSKEKWGTSRPYEQYF.

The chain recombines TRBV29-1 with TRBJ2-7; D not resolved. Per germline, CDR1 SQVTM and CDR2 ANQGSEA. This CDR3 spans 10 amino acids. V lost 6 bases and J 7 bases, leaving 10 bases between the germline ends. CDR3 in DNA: TGCAGCGTGCTTGGAAGTGAGCAGTACTTC. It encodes CSVLGSEQYF.

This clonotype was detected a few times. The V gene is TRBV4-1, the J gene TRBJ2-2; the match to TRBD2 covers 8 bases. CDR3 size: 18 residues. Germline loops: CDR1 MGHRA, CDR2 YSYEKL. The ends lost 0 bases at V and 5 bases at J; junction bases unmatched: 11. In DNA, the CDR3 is TGCGCCAGCAGCCAAGAAGGGGCGGGACTAGAGATAACCGGGGAGCTGTTTTTT. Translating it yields CASSQEGAGLEITGELFF.

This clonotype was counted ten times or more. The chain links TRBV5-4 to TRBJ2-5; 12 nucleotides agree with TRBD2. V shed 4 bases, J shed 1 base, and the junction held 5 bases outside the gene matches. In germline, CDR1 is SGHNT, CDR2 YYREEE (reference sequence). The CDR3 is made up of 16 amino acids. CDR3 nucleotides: TGTGCCAGCAGCACCAAGACTAGCGGGAGCCAAGAGACCCAGTACTTC. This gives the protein CASSTKTSGSQETQYF. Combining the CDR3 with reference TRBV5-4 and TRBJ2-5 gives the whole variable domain ETGVTQSPTHLIKTRGQQVTLRCSSQSGHNTVSWYQQALGQGPQFIFQYYREEENGRGNFPPRFSGLQFPNYSSELNVNALELDDSALYLCASSTKTSGSQETQYFGPGTRLLVL.

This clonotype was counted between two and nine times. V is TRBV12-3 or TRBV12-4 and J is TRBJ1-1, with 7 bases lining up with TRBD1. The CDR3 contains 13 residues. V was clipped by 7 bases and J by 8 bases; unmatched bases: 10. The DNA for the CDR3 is TGTGCCAGCAAAAAGACAGGGTTAGCGGAAGCTTTCTTT. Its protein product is CASKKTGLAEAFF.

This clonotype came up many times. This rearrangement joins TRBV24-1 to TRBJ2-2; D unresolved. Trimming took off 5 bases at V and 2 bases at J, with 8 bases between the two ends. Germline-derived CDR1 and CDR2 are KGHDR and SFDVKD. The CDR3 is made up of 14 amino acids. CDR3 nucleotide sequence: TGTGCCACCAGTGCGTCTACCAACACCGGGGAGCTGTTTTTT. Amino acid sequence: CATSASTNTGELFF.

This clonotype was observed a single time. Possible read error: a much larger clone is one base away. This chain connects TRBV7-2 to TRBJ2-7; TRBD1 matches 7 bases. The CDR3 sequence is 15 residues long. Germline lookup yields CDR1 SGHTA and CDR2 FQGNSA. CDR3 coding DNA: TGTGCCAGCAGCCCTACGAGGGACAGCTTTTACGAGCGGTACTTC. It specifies CASSPTRDSFYERYF. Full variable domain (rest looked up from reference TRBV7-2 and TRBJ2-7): GAGVSQSPSNKVTEKGKDVELRCDPISGHTALYWYRQSLGQGLEFLIYFQGNSAPDKSGLPSDRFSAERTGGSVSTLTIQRTQQEDSAVYLCASSPTRDSFYERYFGPGTRLTVT.

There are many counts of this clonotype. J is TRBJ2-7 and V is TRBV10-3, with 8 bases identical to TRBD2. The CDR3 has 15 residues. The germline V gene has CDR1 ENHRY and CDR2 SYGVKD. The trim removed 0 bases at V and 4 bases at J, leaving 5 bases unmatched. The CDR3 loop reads CAISESGASGYEQYF. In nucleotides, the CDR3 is TGTGCCATCAGTGAGTCCGGTGCTAGCGGGTACGAGCAGTACTTC.

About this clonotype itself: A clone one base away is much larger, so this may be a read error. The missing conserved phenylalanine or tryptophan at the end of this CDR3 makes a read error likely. CDR3 loop: CASSEDSLGANVLTY. The DNA for the CDR3 is TGTGCCAGCAGTGAAGATAGTCTTGGGGCCAACGTCCTGACTTAC. The genes are TRBV2 and TRBJ2-6; no clear D gene. Germline loops: CDR1 SNHLY, CDR2 FYNNEI. V dropped 1 base and J dropped 3 bases, with 7 bases sitting between them. This CDR3 region has 15 residues.

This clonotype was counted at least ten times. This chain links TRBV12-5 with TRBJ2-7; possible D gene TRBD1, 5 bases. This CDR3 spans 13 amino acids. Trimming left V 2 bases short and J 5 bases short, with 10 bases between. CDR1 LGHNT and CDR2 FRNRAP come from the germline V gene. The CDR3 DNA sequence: TGTGCTAGTGGTTTGATTGGGGCTCACGAGCAGTACTTC. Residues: CASGLIGAHEQYF.

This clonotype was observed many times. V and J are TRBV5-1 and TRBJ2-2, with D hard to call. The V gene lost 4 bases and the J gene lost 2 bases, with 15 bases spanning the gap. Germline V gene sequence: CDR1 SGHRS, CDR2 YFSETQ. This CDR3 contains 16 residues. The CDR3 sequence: CASSPRPLANTGELFF. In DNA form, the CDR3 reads TGCGCCAGCAGCCCCCGACCCCTCGCAAACACCGGGGAGCTGTTTTTT. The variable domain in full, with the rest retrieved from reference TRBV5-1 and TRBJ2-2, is KAGVTQTPRYLIKTRGQQVTLSCSPISGHRSVSWYQQTPGQGLQFLFEYFSETQRNKGNFPGRFSGRQFSNSRSEMNVSTLELGDSALYLCASSPRPLANTGELFFGEGSRLTVL.

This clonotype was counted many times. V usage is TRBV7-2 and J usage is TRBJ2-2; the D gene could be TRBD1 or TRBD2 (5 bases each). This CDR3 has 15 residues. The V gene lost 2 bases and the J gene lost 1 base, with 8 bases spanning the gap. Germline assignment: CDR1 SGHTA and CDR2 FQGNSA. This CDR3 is CASSLFGGNTGELFF. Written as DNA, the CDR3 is TGTGCCAGCAGCTTATTTGGGGGGAACACCGGGGAGCTGTTTTTT.

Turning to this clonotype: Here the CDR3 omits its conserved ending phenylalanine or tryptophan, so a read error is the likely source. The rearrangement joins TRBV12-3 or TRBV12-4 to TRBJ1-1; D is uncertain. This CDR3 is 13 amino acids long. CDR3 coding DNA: TGTGCCAGCAGCTTAGACTCGAACACTGAAGCTTTCTAT. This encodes CASSLDSNTEAFY.

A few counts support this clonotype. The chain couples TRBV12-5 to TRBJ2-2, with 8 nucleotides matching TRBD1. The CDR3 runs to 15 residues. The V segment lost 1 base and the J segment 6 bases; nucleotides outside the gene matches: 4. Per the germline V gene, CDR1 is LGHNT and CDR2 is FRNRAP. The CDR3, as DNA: TGTGCTAGTGGTTTGGACAGGGGGTTGTCCGGGGAGCTGTTTTTT. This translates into CASGLDRGLSGELFF.

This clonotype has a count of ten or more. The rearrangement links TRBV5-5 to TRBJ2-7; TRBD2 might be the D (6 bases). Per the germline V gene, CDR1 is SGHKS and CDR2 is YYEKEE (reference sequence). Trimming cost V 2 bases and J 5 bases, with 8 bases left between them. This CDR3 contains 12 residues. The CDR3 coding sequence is TGTGCCAGCAGCTTATGGGGGGACGAGCAGTACTTC. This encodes CASSLWGDEQYF.

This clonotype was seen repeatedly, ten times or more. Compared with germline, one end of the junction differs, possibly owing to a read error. CDR3 in DNA: TGTGCCAGCAGTTTGTTTTCGCAGGTGAAGACTGAAGCTTTCTTT. Its translation: CASSLFSQVKTEAFF. The rearrangement links TRBV28 to TRBJ1-1; D remains ambiguous. The CDR3 runs to 15 residues. Germline V gene lookup returns CDR1 MDHEN and CDR2 SYDVKM.

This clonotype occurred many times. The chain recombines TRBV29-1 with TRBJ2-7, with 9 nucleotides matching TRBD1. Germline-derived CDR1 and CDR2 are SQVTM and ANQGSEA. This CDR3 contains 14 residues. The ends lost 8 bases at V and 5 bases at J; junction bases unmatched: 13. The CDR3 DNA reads TGCAGCATCGCCAGAGGGACAGGGATCAACGAGCAGTACTTC. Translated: CSIARGTGINEQYF.